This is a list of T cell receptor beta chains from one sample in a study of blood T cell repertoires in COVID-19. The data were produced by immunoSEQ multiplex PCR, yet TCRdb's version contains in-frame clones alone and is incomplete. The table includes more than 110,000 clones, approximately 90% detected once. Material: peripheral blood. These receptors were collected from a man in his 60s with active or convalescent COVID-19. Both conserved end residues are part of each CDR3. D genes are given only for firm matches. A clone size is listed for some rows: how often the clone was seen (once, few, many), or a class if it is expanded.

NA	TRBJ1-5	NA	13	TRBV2	CASCGGQGQPQHF	TGTGCCAGCTGCGGGGGGCAGGGTCAGCCCCAGCATTTT
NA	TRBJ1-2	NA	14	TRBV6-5	CASRVTGSNYGYTF	TGTGCCAGCAGGGTAACAGGGTCTAACTATGGCTACACCTTC
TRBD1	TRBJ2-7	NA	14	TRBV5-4	CASSFQDRVYEQYF	TGTGCCAGCAGCTTCCAGGACAGGGTCTACGAGCAGTACTTC
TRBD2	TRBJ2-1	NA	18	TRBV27	CASSFTGTSGPSYNEQFF	TGTGCCAGCAGTTTCACCGGGACTAGCGGGCCCTCCTACAATGAGCAGTTCTTC
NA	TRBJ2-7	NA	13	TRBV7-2	CASSSLSSYEQYF	TGTGCCAGCAGCTCTCTGAGCTCCTACGAGCAGTACTTC
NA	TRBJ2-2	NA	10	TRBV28	CASWLGELFF	TGTGCCAGCTGGCTCGGGGAGCTGTTTTTT
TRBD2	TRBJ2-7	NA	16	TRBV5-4	CASSLALAGVSYEQYF	TGTGCCAGCAGCTTGGCCCTAGCGGGAGTCTCCTACGAGCAGTACTTC
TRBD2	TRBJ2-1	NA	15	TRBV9	CASSVGPAGNNEQFF	TGTGCCAGCAGCGTAGGTCCAGCGGGGAACAATGAGCAGTTCTTC
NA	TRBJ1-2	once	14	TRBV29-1	CSVEDPASFYGYTF	TGCAGCGTTGAAGATCCCGCCAGTTTCTATGGCTACACCTTC
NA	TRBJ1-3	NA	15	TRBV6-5	CASSSAGAQGNTIYF	TGTGCCAGCAGTAGCGCAGGGGCGCAGGGAAACACCATATATTTT
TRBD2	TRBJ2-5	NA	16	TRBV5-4	CASSIGLAGGQETQYF	TGTGCCAGCAGCATCGGACTAGCGGGGGGCCAAGAGACCCAGTACTTC
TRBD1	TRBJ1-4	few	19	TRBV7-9	CASSSPARQGGLTNEKLFF	TGTGCCAGCAGCTCACCGGCCCGACAGGGGGGATTGACTAATGAAAAACTGTTTTTT
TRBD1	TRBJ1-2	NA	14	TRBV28	CASSLGGTVYGYTF	TGTGCCAGCAGTTTAGGGGGGACAGTCTATGGCTACACCTTC
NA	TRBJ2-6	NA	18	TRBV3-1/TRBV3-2	CASSQGEDRSSGANVLTF	TGTGCCAGCAGCCAAGGGGAAGACAGGAGCTCTGGGGCCAACGTCCTGACTTTC
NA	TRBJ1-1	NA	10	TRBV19	CASFGGEAFF	TGTGCCAGTTTCGGGGGTGAAGCTTTCTTT
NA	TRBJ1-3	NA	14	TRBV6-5	CASKSGEAGNTIYF	TGTGCCAGCAAGAGCGGGGAAGCTGGAAACACCATATATTTT
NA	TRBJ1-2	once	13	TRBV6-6	CASRAAANYGYTF	TGTGCCAGCAGGGCGGCTGCTAACTATGGCTACACCTTC
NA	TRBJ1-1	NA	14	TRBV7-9	CASSPDSQNTEAFF	TGTGCCAGCAGCCCGGACAGTCAGAACACTGAAGCTTTCTTT
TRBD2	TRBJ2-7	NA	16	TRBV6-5	CASSYSNLAGSFEQYF	TGTGCCAGCAGTTACTCGAATCTAGCGGGAAGTTTCGAGCAGTACTTC
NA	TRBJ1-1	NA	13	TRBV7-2	CASSFSPGTEAFF	TGTGCCAGCAGCTTTAGTCCAGGGACTGAAGCTTTCTTT
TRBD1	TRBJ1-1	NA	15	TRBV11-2	CASSSRDSFYTEAFF	TGTGCCAGCAGCTCGAGGGACAGCTTCTACACTGAAGCTTTCTTT
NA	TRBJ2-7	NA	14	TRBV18	CASSPKEGTGEQYF	TGTGCCAGCTCACCAAAAGAGGGGACTGGGGAGCAGTACTTC
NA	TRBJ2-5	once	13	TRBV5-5	CASSLYGGETQYF	TGTGCCAGCAGCTTGTACGGCGGCGAGACCCAGTACTTC
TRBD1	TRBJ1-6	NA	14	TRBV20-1	CSASEGQGNSPLHF	TGCAGTGCTAGTGAGGGACAGGGTAATTCACCCCTCCACTTT
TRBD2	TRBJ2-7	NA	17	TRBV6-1	CASSDPGLAGGSYEQYF	TGTGCCAGCAGTGACCCCGGACTAGCGGGAGGGTCCTACGAGCAGTACTTC
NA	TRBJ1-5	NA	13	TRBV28	CASSQTVNQPQHF	TGTGCCAGCAGTCAGACAGTGAATCAGCCCCAGCATTTT
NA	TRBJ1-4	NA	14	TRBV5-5	CASSSQGGNEKLFF	TGTGCCAGCAGCTCCCAAGGGGGTAATGAAAAACTGTTTTTT
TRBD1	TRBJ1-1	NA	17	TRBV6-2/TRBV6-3	CASSYLQGPGDRTEAFF	TGTGCCAGCAGTTACTTACAGGGGCCCGGGGATAGGACTGAAGCTTTCTTT
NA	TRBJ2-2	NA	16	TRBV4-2	CASSQPSSAYTGELFF	TGTGCCAGCAGCCAGCCCTCTAGCGCCTACACCGGGGAGCTGTTTTTT
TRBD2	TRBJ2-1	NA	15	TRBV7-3	CASSLGSGLEVEQFF	TGTGCCAGCAGCTTAGGGAGTGGACTAGAGGTTGAGCAGTTCTTC
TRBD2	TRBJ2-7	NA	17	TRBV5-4	CASSLSASSGSTYEQYF	TGTGCCAGCAGCTTGTCAGCCTCTAGCGGGTCAACCTACGAGCAGTACTTC
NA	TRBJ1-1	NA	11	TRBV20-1	CSARRAGEAFF	TGCAGTGCTAGAAGAGCCGGGGAAGCTTTCTTT
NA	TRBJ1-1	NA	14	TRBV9	CASSARQSNTEAFF	TGTGCCAGCAGCGCAAGACAGTCGAACACTGAAGCTTTCTTT
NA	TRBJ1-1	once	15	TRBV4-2	CASSKAGEGITEAFF	TGTGCCAGCAGCAAAGCAGGGGAAGGTATCACTGAAGCTTTCTTT
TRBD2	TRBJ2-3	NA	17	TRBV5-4	CASSSGLAGKSRDTQYF	TGTGCCAGCAGCTCCGGACTAGCGGGGAAGAGTAGAGATACGCAGTATTTT
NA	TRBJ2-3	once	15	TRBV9	CASGVELGGTDTQYF	TGTGCCAGCGGCGTAGAACTAGGAGGCACAGATACGCAGTATTTT
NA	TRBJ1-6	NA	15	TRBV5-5	CASSLQGAGDSPLHF	TGTGCCAGCAGCTTACAGGGCGCGGGGGATTCACCCCTCCACTTT
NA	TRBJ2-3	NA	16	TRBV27	CASSLGQGKGTDTQYF	TGTGCCAGCAGCCTTGGCCAGGGGAAAGGCACAGATACGCAGTATTTT
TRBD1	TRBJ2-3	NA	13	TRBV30	CAWQDRVTDTQYF	TGTGCCTGGCAAGACAGGGTCACAGATACGCAGTATTTT
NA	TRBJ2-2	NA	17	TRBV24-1	CATSDWKGHMNTGELFF	TGTGCCACCAGTGATTGGAAGGGACATATGAACACCGGGGAGCTGTTTTTT
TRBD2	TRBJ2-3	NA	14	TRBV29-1	CSVVASGSTDTQYF	TGCAGCGTGGTGGCTAGCGGTAGCACAGATACGCAGTATTTT
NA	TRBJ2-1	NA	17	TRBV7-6	CASSPVGGGSSYNEQFF	TGTGCCAGCAGCCCCGTAGGGGGGGGTAGTTCCTACAATGAGCAGTTCTTC
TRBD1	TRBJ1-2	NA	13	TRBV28	CASRPSGGRGYTF	TGTGCCAGCAGGCCATCAGGGGGTCGTGGCTACACCTTC
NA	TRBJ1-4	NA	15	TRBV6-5	CASSRGRGINEKLFF	TGTGCCAGCAGCCGAGGGAGGGGAATTAATGAAAAACTGTTTTTT
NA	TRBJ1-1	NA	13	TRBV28	CASSLPGKTEAFF	TGTGCCAGCAGTTTACCGGGGAAGACTGAAGCTTTCTTT
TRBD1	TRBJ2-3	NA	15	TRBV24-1	CATSDSTGWLDTQYF	TGTGCCACCAGTGATTCGACAGGGTGGTTAGATACGCAGTATTTT
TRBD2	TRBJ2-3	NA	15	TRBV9	CASSVSGGNTDTQYF	TGTGCCAGCAGCGTTAGCGGGGGGAACACAGATACGCAGTATTTT
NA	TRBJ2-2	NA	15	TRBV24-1	CATSDFWPNTGELFF	TGTGCCACCAGTGATTTCTGGCCGAACACCGGGGAGCTGTTTTTT
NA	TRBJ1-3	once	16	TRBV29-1	CSVEEGGEGLGNTIYF	TGCAGCGTTGAAGAGGGGGGGGAAGGGCTCGGAAACACCATATATTTT